These 19 T cell receptor beta chains share one sample of origin, sequenced in a study of T cells in Graves' hyperthyroidism and ophthalmopathy. From RNA transcripts, TCR beta CDR3 regions were amplified. With the HTBI primer set, the TCR CDR3 went through a first round of RT-PCR. TCRdb analysed the multiplex PCR reads with MiXCR anew, one entry per CDR3 protein. The sample has roughly 260,000 distinct CDR3 sequences, 13% to 15% seen once. Sequencing used blood. These receptors were taken from a woman aged 40 to 50 with Graves' hyperthyroidism that later progressed to Graves' ophthalmopathy.

This clonotype was recorded at least ten times. This CDR3 reads CASSFLLSGNTIYF. CDR3 nucleotides: TGTGCCAGCAGTTTCTTGCTTAGTGGAAACACCATATATTTT. The chain recombines TRBV12-3 or TRBV12-4 with TRBJ1-3; D remains ambiguous. CDR3 size: 14 residues. V was cut by 3 bases and J by 3 bases, with 9 bases left in between.

Many counts were recorded for this clonotype. The chain joins TRBV5-8 to TRBJ1-1, with D uncertain. The CDR3 loop spans 14 amino acids. The germline CDR1 and CDR2 sequences are SGHTS and YDEGEE. Trimming stripped 3 bases from V and 7 bases from J, with 16 bases between. The DNA of the CDR3 is TGTGCCAGCAGCTCGACTAAGCCCTCAGATGAAGCTTTCTTT. Its protein is CASSSTKPSDEAFF.

This clonotype was seen a few times. The chain joins TRBV18 to TRBJ2-1, with 14 bases fitting TRBD2. The CDR3 consists of 15 residues. CDR1 KGHSH and CDR2 LQKENI come from the germline V gene. With V trimmed by 5 bases and J by 6 bases, 3 bases remained unmatched. Written as DNA, the CDR3 is TGTGCCAGCTCAAGACTAGCGGGAGGGCCCAATGAGCAGTTCTTC. Protein: CASSRLAGGPNEQFF.

This clonotype showed up many times. J is TRBJ2-1 and V is TRBV4-1, with TRBD2 matching 7 bases. The germline V gene encodes CDR1 MGHRA and CDR2 YSYEKL. The CDR3 contains 18 residues. J was trimmed by 3 bases and V by 2 bases; bases with no gene match: 13. The CDR3 sequence: CASSQNRIRDYVYNEQFF. The CDR3, as DNA: TGCGCCAGCAGCCAAAACCGGATTCGGGACTATGTCTACAATGAGCAGTTCTTC.

This clonotype came up a few times. The rearrangement uses TRBV29-1 and TRBJ1-4; D gene unclear. V lost 0 bases, J lost 11 bases, and 7 bases lay in between. The CDR3 is made up of 11 amino acids. Germline V gene data show CDR1 as SQVTM and CDR2 as ANQGSEA. CDR3 loop: CSVEEPGKLFF. In DNA, the CDR3 is TGCAGCGTTGAAGAGCCCGGCAAACTGTTTTTT.

This clonotype was seen at least ten times. V and J are TRBV12-3 or TRBV12-4 and TRBJ2-1, with D tentatively TRBD1 (5 bases). The CDR3 spans 16 residues. The V end lost 7 bases, the J end lost 3 bases, and 19 bases lay between the germline ends. CDR3 loop: CASKKQGQGSYNEQFF. CDR3 coding DNA: TGTGCCAGCAAAAAACAAGGACAAGGTAGCTACAATGAGCAGTTCTTC.

In this sample, this clonotype turned up many times. The chain recombines TRBV7-8 with TRBJ2-5; D gene ambiguous. The CDR3 consists of 14 residues. The V gene's germline CDR1 is SGHVS and CDR2 FQNEAQ. Trimming took off 6 bases at V and 0 bases at J, with 11 bases between the two ends. CDR3 residues: CASRHQEYQETQYF. The CDR3 DNA is TGTGCCAGCAGACATCAGGAGTACCAAGAGACCCAGTACTTC.

This clonotype has a count of ten or more. This rearrangement joins TRBV29-1 to TRBJ2-6; no clear D gene. Trimming took off 8 bases at V and 0 bases at J, with 11 bases between the two ends. The germline CDR1 and CDR2 sequences are SQVTM and ANQGSEA. CDR3 length equals 14 residues. The CDR3 DNA reads as TGCAGCTTCCTAGGAACCTCTGGGGCCAACGTCCTGACTTTC. Amino acids: CSFLGTSGANVLTF.

Remarks on this clonotype: A much larger clone lies one base from this, so it may be a read error. The genes are TRBV11-3 and TRBJ2-5; 7 bases align to TRBD1. The CDR3 is 17 residues long. The germline V gene has CDR1 SGHNT and CDR2 YENEEA. The CDR3, as DNA: TGTGCCAGCAGCTTATATCGGGACAGACAGTACCAAGAGACCCGGTACTTC. It codes for CASSLYRDRQYQETRYF.

In this sample, this clonotype turned up a few times. V and J are TRBV5-5 and TRBJ1-1; D may be TRBD1 (5 bases). This CDR3 has 14 amino acids. From germline, CDR1 is SGHKS and CDR2 YYEKEE (reference sequence). Trimming took off 6 bases at V and 5 bases at J, with 17 bases between the two ends. CDR3: CASTNTGGNTEAFF. The CDR3 DNA is TGTGCCAGCACCAACACGGGGGGGAATACTGAAGCTTTCTTT. Variable domain in full (rest from reference TRBV5-5 and TRBJ1-1): DAGVTQSPTHLIKTRGQQVTLRCSPISGHKSVSWYQQVLGQGPQFIFQYYEKEERGRGNFPDRFSARQFPNYSSELNVNALLLGDSALYLCASTNTGGNTEAFFGQGTRLTVV.

This clonotype was found many times. This rearrangement joins TRBV30 to TRBJ1-4; D unresolved. Germline-derived CDR1 and CDR2 are GTSNPN and SVGIG (reference sequence). V was shortened by 0 bases and J by 5 bases, with 13 bases between the two germline ends. The CDR3 runs 15 residues. The CDR3 spells CAWSVRAEENEKLFF. CDR3 sequence (DNA): TGTGCCTGGAGTGTAAGGGCAGAAGAGAATGAAAAACTGTTTTTT.

This clonotype was seen ten or more times. V usage is TRBV12-3 or TRBV12-4 and J usage is TRBJ1-5; 9 bases line up with TRBD1. The CDR3 runs 15 residues. J gave up 6 bases and V 8 bases, and 11 bases lay outside the gene matches. This CDR3 reads CASGKTGGTSQPQHF. CDR3 nucleotide sequence: TGTGCCAGCGGTAAAACAGGGGGCACTTCTCAGCCCCAGCATTTT.

In this sample, this clonotype turned up many times. This chain links TRBV20-1 with TRBJ2-7; 9 bases agree with TRBD2. The CDR3 runs to 14 residues. The germline V gene has CDR1 DFQATT and CDR2 SNEGSKA (reference sequence). The V gene end was trimmed by 2 bases and the J gene end by 2 bases; junction bases not matched to a gene: 4. The CDR3: CSARPLAGPYEQYF. The DNA of the CDR3 is TGCAGTGCTAGACCCCTAGCGGGACCCTACGAGCAGTACTTC.

This clonotype was seen ten or more times. This chain links TRBV11-3 with TRBJ2-7; 8 positions agree with TRBD1. This CDR3 region has 13 residues. With 6 bases clipped from V and 0 bases from J, the junction kept 1 base outside the gene matches. CDR1 SGHNT and CDR2 YENEEA come from the germline V gene. The CDR3 is CASSTGGSYEQYF. The CDR3 region has the DNA TGTGCCAGCAGTACAGGGGGCTCCTACGAGCAGTACTTC. Combining the CDR3 with reference TRBV11-3 and TRBJ2-7 gives the whole variable domain EAGVVQSPRYKIIEKKQPVAFWCNPISGHNTLYWYLQNLGQGPELLIRYENEEAVDDSQLPKDRFSAERLKGVDSTLKIQPAELGDSAVYLCASSTGGSYEQYFGPGTRLTVT.

This clonotype has at least ten counts. This rearrangement joins TRBV20-1 to TRBJ1-1; TRBD1 matches at 7 bases. This CDR3 is 13 amino acids long. CDR1 and CDR2 from the germline V gene are DFQATT and SNEGSKA (reference sequence). In DNA form, the CDR3 reads TGCCGCCCTGAAGGACAGGAGTTTTGGGAAGCTTTCTTT. Its protein product is CRPEGQEFWEAFF.

This clonotype was observed at least ten times. The V gene is TRBV6-5, the J gene TRBJ1-5, with 8 positions matching TRBD1. The germline CDR1 and CDR2 sequences are MNHEY and SVGAGI. V trimming: 0 bases; J trimming: 7 bases; junction bases outside the gene matches: 5. There are 15 residues in the CDR3. The CDR3 DNA reads TGTGCCAGCAGTTACTCGGGACAGGACACCCAGCCCCAGCATTTT. Translating gives CASSYSGQDTQPQHF.

This clonotype has ten or more counts. The V gene is TRBV30, the J gene TRBJ2-1; 9 positions match TRBD1. The CDR3 sequence is 15 residues long. Looked up from germline, CDR1 is GTSNPN and CDR2 is SVGIG (reference sequence). J lost 5 bases, V lost 5 bases, and 10 bases had no gene match. In DNA form, the CDR3 reads TGTGCCTGGTTGAGTGGACAGGGGATTGACAATGAGCAGTTCTTC. Residues: CAWLSGQGIDNEQFF.

There are many counts of this clonotype. This chain links TRBV28 with TRBJ2-3; no clear D. Germline assignment: CDR1 MDHEN and CDR2 SYDVKM. The CDR3 has 19 amino acids. V was trimmed by 2 bases and J by 0 bases, leaving 21 bases between them. The CDR3 loop is CASSLGPDVTQFSTDTQYF. In DNA, the CDR3 is TGTGCCAGCAGTTTAGGGCCCGATGTTACACAGTTTAGCACAGATACGCAGTATTTT.

This clonotype was counted at least ten times. J is TRBJ2-1 and V is TRBV28, with unresolved D. The CDR3 has 18 residues. CDR1 is MDHEN and CDR2 is SYDVKM in the germline V gene. V dropped 5 bases and J dropped 3 bases, with 23 bases sitting between them. Here the CDR3 reads CASSPFPTGAEYYNEQFF. The CDR3 DNA reads as TGTGCCAGCAGTCCGTTTCCGACTGGTGCGGAGTACTACAATGAGCAGTTCTTC.